Presented here are 18 T cell receptor beta chains from one specimen sequenced in a study of technical replicates of blood from a few donors. The assay was immunoSEQ multiplex PCR, and TCRdb's table has in-frame clones only and misses some. Counted here are under 85,000 clones, around 97% occurring once; the ten biggest clones make up 0.21%. The sequenced material came from T cells isolated from PBMCs. All receptors come from a human donor in good health.

The V and J genes are TRBV10-2 and TRBJ2-7; tentatively, D is TRBD1 (5 bases). There are 11 residues in the CDR3. Deletions cut 8 bases from V and 4 bases from J, with 9 bases between. In germline, CDR1 is WSHSY, CDR2 SAAADI. CDR3 region: CASRSGYEQYF. For the CDR3, the DNA is TGCGCCAGCCGTTCAGGGTACGAGCAGTACTTC.

J is TRBJ2-7 and V is TRBV6-5, with D possibly TRBD1 on 7 matching bases. The V end was cut by 7 bases, the J end by 2 bases, with 15 bases between. The germline gives CDR1 MNHEY, CDR2 SVGAGI. The CDR3 totals 14 residues. The CDR3 spells CASIASGGTYEQYF. CDR3 DNA sequence: TGTGCCAGCATCGCCTCAGGGGGGACCTACGAGCAGTACTTC.

The rearrangement uses TRBV10-1 and TRBJ2-5; 8 bases map to TRBD1. Losses at the gene ends were 6 bases for V and 5 bases for J; bases not matched to a gene: 8. This CDR3 spans 14 amino acids. Germline assignment: CDR1 WNHNN and CDR2 SYGVQD (reference sequence). This CDR3 is CASRPPDRDETQYF. CDR3 bases: TGCGCCAGCAGACCGCCGGACAGGGATGAGACCCAGTACTTC.

This sequence joins TRBV5-5 and TRBJ2-7, with D tentatively TRBD2 (5 bases). This CDR3 region has 15 residues. V shed 0 bases and J shed 0 bases, with 10 bases lying between them. Germline lookup yields CDR1 SGHKS and CDR2 YYEKEE (reference sequence). In DNA, the CDR3 is TGTGCCAGCAGCTTGGGACGGACTGCCTCCTACGAGCAGTACTTC. Protein product: CASSLGRTASYEQYF.

The chain carries TRBV6-5 and TRBJ2-1, with TRBD1 matching over 7 bases. V gave up 2 bases and J gave up 1 base; unmatched junction bases: 2. The germline gives CDR1 MNHEY, CDR2 SVGAGI. The CDR3 is 15 amino acids. This CDR3 is CASSYGTASYNEQFF. CDR3 DNA sequence: TGTGCCAGCAGTTACGGGACAGCATCCTACAATGAGCAGTTCTTC.

The V gene is TRBV5-1, the J gene TRBJ1-2, with D possibly matching TRBD1 (6 bases). The CDR3 length is 16 residues. Trimming shortened V by 3 bases and J by 0 bases, and 15 bases separated the two germline ends. Germline CDR1 is SGHRS and CDR2 is YFSETQ. The CDR3 DNA reads as TGCGCCAGCAGCTCCCGGGACACCTCTTCTAACTATGGCTACACCTTC. This encodes CASSSRDTSSNYGYTF.

This clone was found once. This chain uses TRBV11-3 with TRBJ1-1; D is perhaps TRBD1 (6 bases). Germline-derived CDR1 and CDR2 are SGHNT and YENEEA. The CDR3 has 13 residues. Trimming left V 5 bases short and J 2 bases short, with 9 bases between. For the CDR3, the DNA is TGTGCCAGCAGCACAGGGTACAACACTGAAGCTTTCTTT. Translation: CASSTGYNTEAFF.

CDR3 sequence (DNA): TGTGCCAGTAGTACCAACAGGGGTAGGCGCTACGAGCAGTACTTC. It translates to CASSTNRGRRYEQYF. The rearrangement uses TRBV19 and TRBJ2-7, with 7 bases aligning to TRBD1. Looked up from germline, CDR1 is LNHDA and CDR2 is SQIVND (reference sequence). The junction had 9 bases not matched to a gene; V was cut back by 4 bases and J by 3 bases. The CDR3 totals 15 residues.

V and J are TRBV6-5 and TRBJ1-4; TRBD1 might be the D (5 bases). CDR1 MNHEY and CDR2 SVGAGI come from the germline V gene. The length of the CDR3 is 13 residues. The V end lost 8 bases, the J end lost 7 bases, and 14 bases lay between the germline ends. This CDR3 reads CASGAKNSEKLFF. The CDR3 nucleotides are TGTGCCAGCGGGGCGAAGAATAGTGAAAAACTGTTTTTT.

This chain connects TRBV5-4 to TRBJ1-1; 8 bases are a match to TRBD1. The germline V gene has CDR1 SGHNT and CDR2 YYREEE (reference sequence). The CDR3 has 19 amino acids. V shed 0 bases, J shed 4 bases, and the junction held 17 bases outside the gene matches. CDR3 sequence (DNA): TGTGCCAGCAGCTTGGCCCCCAGAAGGGGCAGGGGGCGAGTCACTGAAGCTTTCTTT. Its protein is CASSLAPRRGRGRVTEAFF.

The genes are TRBV27 and TRBJ1-1; D is possibly TRBD1 (5 bases). Germline V lookup: CDR1 MNHEY, CDR2 SMNVEV (reference sequence). There are 14 residues in the CDR3. Trimming removed 7 bases at V and 1 base at J, with 13 bases between. Here the CDR3 DNA reads TGTGCCAGCACCCCGGGGACTACGAACACTGAAGCTTTCTTT. Protein sequence: CASTPGTTNTEAFF.

J is TRBJ1-6 and V is TRBV2; D is unclear. Germline CDR1 and CDR2: SNHLY and FYNNEI. Trimming removed 5 bases from V and 8 bases from J, with 16 bases in between. This CDR3 spans 15 amino acids. CDR3 sequence (DNA): TGTGCCAGCAGTACCACCGGAGGCAGTTATTCACCCCTCCACTTT. As protein: CASSTTGGSYSPLHF. The entire variable domain, with the rest obtained from reference TRBV2 and TRBJ1-6, is as follows: EPEVTQTPSHQVTQMGQEVILRCVPISNHLYFYWYRQILGQKVEFLVSFYNNEISEKSEIFDDQFSVERPDGSNFTLKIRSTKLEDSAMYFCASSTTGGSYSPLHFGNGTRLTVT.

V is TRBV11-2 and J is TRBJ1-6; TRBD1 is a possible D gene (5 bases). Germline CDR1 reads SGHAT; CDR2 reads FQNNGV. The CDR3 extends over 16 amino acids. V lost 5 bases, J lost 0 bases, and 11 bases lay in between. DNA for the CDR3: TGTGCCAGCAGCGCCCGACAGAGCTCCTATAATTCACCCCTCCACTTT. It codes for CASSARQSSYNSPLHF. The full variable domain, completed using reference TRBV11-2 and TRBJ1-6, is EAGVAQSPRYKIIEKRQSVAFWCNPISGHATLYWYQQILGQGPKLLIQFQNNGVVDDSQLPKDRFSAERLKGVDSTLKIQPAKLEDSAVYLCASSARQSSYNSPLHFGNGTRLTVT.

This rearrangement joins TRBV29-1 to TRBJ1-1; D possibly corresponds to TRBD1 (5 bases). CDR1 and CDR2 (germline): SQVTM, ANQGSEA. There are 12 residues in the CDR3. V was shortened by 7 bases and J by 5 bases, with 14 bases between the two germline ends. The CDR3 region has the DNA TGCAGCGCCGGGGGGGACTGGACTGAAGCTTTCTTT. It specifies CSAGGDWTEAFF.

The J gene is TRBJ2-4, the V gene TRBV6-5; a weak D match, TRBD2 (6 bases). The CDR3 contains 15 residues. V lost 2 bases and J lost 1, with 9 bases in between. Germline V CDR1 and CDR2: MNHEY, SVGAGI. Here the CDR3 DNA reads TGTGCCAGCAGTTACCTCGGAGGGGCCAAAAACATTCAGTACTTC. It translates to CASSYLGGAKNIQYF.

The rearrangement joins TRBV5-6 to TRBJ2-7, with a tentative D call TRBD1 (5 bases). The CDR3 length is 15 residues. Trimming took 0 bases from V and 0 from J, leaving 10 bases between them. Germline assignment: CDR1 SGHDT and CDR2 YYEEEE. DNA of the CDR3: TGTGCCAGCAGCTTGGCCCCCCAGGGCTCCTACGAGCAGTACTTC. Protein sequence: CASSLAPQGSYEQYF.

This chain connects TRBV5-1 to TRBJ2-5; 9 bases are a match to TRBD2. CDR1 is SGHRS and CDR2 is YFSETQ in the germline V gene. The CDR3 covers 15 residues. The V and J ends lost 4 bases and 3 bases, in that order; junction bases with no gene match: 7. The CDR3 DNA sequence: TGCGCCAGCAGCGGTCTAGCGGGGTTTAAAGAGACCCAGTACTTC. Translating it yields CASSGLAGFKETQYF.

V usage is TRBV30 and J usage is TRBJ1-2; a possible D gene is TRBD1 (5 bases). Trimming took off 1 base at V and 2 bases at J, with 5 bases between the two ends. CDR1 is GTSNPN, CDR2 SVGIG, per germline (reference sequence). CDR3 length: 12 residues. CDR3 sequence (DNA): TGTGCCTGGAGTGGACAGAACTATGGCTACACCTTC. Translating it yields CAWSGQNYGYTF.